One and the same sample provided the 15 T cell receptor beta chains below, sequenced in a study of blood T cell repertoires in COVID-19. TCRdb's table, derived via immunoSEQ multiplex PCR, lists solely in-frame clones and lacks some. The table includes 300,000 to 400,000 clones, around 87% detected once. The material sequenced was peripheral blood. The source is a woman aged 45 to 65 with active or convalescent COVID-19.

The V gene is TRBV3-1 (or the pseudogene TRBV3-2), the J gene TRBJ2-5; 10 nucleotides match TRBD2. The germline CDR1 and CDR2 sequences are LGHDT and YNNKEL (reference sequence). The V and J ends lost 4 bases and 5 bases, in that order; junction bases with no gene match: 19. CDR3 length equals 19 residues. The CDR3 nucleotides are TGTGCCAGCAGCCCACCCTCGGCTAGCGGGGGCCCATCAGTCGAGACCCAGTACTTC. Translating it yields CASSPPSASGGPSVETQYF.

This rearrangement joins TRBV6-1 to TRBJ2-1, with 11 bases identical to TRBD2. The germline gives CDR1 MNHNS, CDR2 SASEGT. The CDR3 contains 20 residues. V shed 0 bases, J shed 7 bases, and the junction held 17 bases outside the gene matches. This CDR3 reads CASSEAPTSGRGTSRNEQFF. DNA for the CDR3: TGTGCCAGCAGTGAAGCCCCAACTAGCGGGAGAGGTACGAGTAGGAATGAGCAGTTCTTC.

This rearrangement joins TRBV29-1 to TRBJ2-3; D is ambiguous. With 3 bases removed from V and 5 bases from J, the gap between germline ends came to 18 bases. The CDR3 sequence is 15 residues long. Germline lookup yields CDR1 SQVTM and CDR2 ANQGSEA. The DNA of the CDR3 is TGCAGCGTTGAGGGTGGCGGTCTCTCAAGAGATACGCAGTATTTT. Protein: CSVEGGGLSRDTQYF.

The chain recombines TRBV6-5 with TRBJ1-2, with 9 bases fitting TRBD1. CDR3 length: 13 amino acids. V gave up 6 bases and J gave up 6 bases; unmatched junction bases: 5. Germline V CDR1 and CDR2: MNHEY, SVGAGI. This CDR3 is CASRPGQGHGYTF. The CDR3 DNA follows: TGTGCCAGCAGACCGGGACAGGGACATGGCTACACCTTC.

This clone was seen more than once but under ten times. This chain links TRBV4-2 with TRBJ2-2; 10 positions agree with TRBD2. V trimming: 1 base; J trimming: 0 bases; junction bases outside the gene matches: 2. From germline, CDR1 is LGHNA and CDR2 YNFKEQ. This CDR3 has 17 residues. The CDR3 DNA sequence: TGTGCCAGCAGCCAAGCTAGCGGGAGAGCGAACACCGGGGAGCTGTTTTTT. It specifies CASSQASGRANTGELFF.

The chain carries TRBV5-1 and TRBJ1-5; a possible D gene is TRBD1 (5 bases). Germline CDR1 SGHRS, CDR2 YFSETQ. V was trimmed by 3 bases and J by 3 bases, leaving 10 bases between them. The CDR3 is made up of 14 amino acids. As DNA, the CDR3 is TGCGCCAGCAGCTCCGGGGGGATCAATCAGCCCCAGCATTTT. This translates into CASSSGGINQPQHF. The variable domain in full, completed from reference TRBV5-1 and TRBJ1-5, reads KAGVTQTPRYLIKTRGQQVTLSCSPISGHRSVSWYQQTPGQGLQFLFEYFSETQRNKGNFPGRFSGRQFSNSRSEMNVSTLELGDSALYLCASSSGGINQPQHFGDGTRLSIL.

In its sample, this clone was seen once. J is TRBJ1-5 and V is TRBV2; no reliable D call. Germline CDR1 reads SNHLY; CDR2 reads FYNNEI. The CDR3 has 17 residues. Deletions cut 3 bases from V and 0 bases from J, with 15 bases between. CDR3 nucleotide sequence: TGTGCCAGCAGTGATCAAAGAGTTTCTAATAGCAATCAGCCCCAGCATTTT. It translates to CASSDQRVSNSNQPQHF.

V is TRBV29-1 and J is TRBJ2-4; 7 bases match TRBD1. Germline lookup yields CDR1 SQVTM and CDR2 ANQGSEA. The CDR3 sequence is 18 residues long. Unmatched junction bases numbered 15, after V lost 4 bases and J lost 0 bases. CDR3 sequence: CSVGGPALTGLAKNIQYF. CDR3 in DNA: TGCAGCGTTGGCGGCCCTGCCCTGACAGGGCTAGCCAAAAACATTCAGTACTTC. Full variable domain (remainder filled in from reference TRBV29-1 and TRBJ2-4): SAVISQKPSRDICQRGTSLTIQCQVDSQVTMMFWYRQQPGQSLTLIATANQGSEATYESGFVIDKFPISRPNLTFSTLTVSNMSPEDSSIYLCSVGGPALTGLAKNIQYFGAGTRLSVL.

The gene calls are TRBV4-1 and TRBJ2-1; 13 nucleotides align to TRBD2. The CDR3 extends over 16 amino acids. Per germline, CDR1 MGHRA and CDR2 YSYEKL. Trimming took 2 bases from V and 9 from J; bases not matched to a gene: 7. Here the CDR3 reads CASSQTGTSGKAEQFF. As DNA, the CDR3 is TGCGCCAGCAGCCAAACCGGGACTAGCGGGAAGGCTGAGCAGTTCTTC.

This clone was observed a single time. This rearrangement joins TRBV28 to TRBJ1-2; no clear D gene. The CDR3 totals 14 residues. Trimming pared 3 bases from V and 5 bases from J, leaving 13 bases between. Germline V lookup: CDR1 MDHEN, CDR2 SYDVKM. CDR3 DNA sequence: TGTGCCAGCAGTTTGACTACACCCAATTATGGCTACACCTTC. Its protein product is CASSLTTPNYGYTF.

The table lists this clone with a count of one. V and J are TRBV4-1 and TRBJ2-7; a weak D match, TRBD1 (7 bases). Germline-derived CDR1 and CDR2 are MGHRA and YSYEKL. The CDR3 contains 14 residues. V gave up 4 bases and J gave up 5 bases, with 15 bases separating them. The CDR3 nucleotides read TGCGCCAGCAGCCTGGTGGAGGGGGCGGACGAGCAGTACTTC. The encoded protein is CASSLVEGADEQYF.

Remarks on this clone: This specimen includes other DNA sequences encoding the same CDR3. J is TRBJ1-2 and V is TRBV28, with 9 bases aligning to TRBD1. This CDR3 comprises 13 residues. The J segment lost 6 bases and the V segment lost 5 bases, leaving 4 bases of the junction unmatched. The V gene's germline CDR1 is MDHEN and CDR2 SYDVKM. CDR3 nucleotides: TGTGCCAGCAGTCCCGACAGGGGGAATGGCTACACCTTC. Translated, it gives CASSPDRGNGYTF.

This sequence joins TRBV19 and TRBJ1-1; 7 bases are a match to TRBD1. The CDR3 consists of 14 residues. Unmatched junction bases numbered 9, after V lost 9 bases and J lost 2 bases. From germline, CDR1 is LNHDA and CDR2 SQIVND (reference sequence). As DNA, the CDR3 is TGTGCCAGCAGGGGGAGAGAGCTCAACACTGAAGCTTTCTTT. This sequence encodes CASRGRELNTEAFF.

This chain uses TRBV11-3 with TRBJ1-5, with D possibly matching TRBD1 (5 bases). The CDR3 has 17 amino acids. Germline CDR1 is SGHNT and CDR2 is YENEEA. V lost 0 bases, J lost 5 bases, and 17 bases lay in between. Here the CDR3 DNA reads TGTGCCAGCAGCTTAGATCGGGCCGGACAAGTTCATCAGCCCCAGCATTTT. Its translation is CASSLDRAGQVHQPQHF.

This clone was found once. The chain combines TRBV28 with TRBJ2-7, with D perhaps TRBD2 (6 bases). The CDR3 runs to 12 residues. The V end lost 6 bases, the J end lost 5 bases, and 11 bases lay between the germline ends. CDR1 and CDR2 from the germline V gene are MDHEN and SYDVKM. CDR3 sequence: CASRRRVHEQYF. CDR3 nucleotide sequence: TGTGCCAGCAGGAGGAGGGTCCACGAGCAGTACTTC.